Shown below are 19 T cell receptor beta chains from a single sample sequenced in a study of cytomegalovirus exposure and HLA in healthy donors (dated by TCRdb to about 2017). The receptor library was made with the immunoSEQ multiplex PCR assay. For the multiplex PCR, a mixture combining 60 forward primers for TCR Vbeta segments and 13 reverse primers for TCR Jbeta segments was used. The source is immuneACCESS, and TCRdb retained only in-frame sequences with V and J called. Part of the clones is not carried over; for the studies checked, unresolved V genes explain less than half of this, and the remainder is unexplained. Across this sample there are about 190,000 clones, with approximately 70% seen only once. The ten largest clonotypes hold about 3.1% of the sample. The sample consisted of PBMCs. The receptors originated from a woman aged 25 to 39 in good health and CMV-seropositive.

The V gene is TRBV7-9, the J gene TRBJ2-3; 7 bases fit TRBD1. The CDR3 length is 16 residues. From germline, CDR1 is SEHNR and CDR2 FQNEAQ (reference sequence). V lost 5 bases to trimming and J lost 1 base; unmatched junction nucleotides: 9. The CDR3 DNA sequence: TGTGCCAGCAGCCTCCGGGACAGAACACGCACAGATACGCAGTATTTT. It specifies CASSLRDRTRTDTQYF.

This sequence joins TRBV29-1 and TRBJ2-7, with 10 bases aligning to TRBD1. Trimming took 7 bases from V and 3 from J; bases not matched to a gene: 18. The CDR3 extends over 17 amino acids. Looked up from germline, CDR1 is SQVTM and CDR2 is ANQGSEA. For the CDR3, the DNA is TGCAGCGCCCGGGGACTGGAGCCGGGACAGGGGAGCTACGAGCAGTACTTC. It codes for CSARGLEPGQGSYEQYF.

This clone has only a few counts. The chain recombines TRBV5-4 with TRBJ1-1; a weak D match, TRBD1 (5 bases). Germline lookup yields CDR1 SGHNT and CDR2 YYREEE (reference sequence). The length of the CDR3 is 15 residues. The V end lost 4 bases, the J end lost 1 base, and 14 bases lay between the germline ends. CDR3 DNA: TGTGCCAGCAGCCTTCCTAGCGGGACGAACACTGAAGCTTTCTTT. It is translated as CASSLPSGTNTEAFF.

This rearrangement joins TRBV28 to TRBJ1-2; TRBD1 might be the D (5 bases). Trimming shortened V by 5 bases and J by 8 bases, and 18 bases separated the two germline ends. Germline V CDR1 and CDR2: MDHEN, SYDVKM. The CDR3 loop spans 14 amino acids. DNA for the CDR3: TGTGCCAGCAGTGTACTCGGGACTTTTGGGGGCTACACCTTC. It translates to CASSVLGTFGGYTF.

This clone occurred once. This sequence joins TRBV2 and TRBJ2-7, with 11 bases that match TRBD2. The V gene end was trimmed by 6 bases and the J gene end by 4 bases; junction bases not matched to a gene: 5. Per the germline V gene, CDR1 is SNHLY and CDR2 is FYNNEI. The CDR3 extends over 14 amino acids. CDR3 nucleotides: TGTGCCAGCAGACTAGCGGGAGAGATATACGAGCAGTACTTC. Its protein is CASRLAGEIYEQYF.

The chain links TRBV27 to TRBJ2-7; 8 bases line up with TRBD2. Germline loops: CDR1 MNHEY, CDR2 SMNVEV (reference sequence). This CDR3 has 13 residues. J lost 6 bases, V lost 5 bases, and 6 bases had no gene match. The CDR3 DNA is TGTGCCAGCAGTCTCGGGGGGGTAAGCGAGCAGTACTTC. It codes for CASSLGGVSEQYF.

As to this clone: An end of the junction does not agree with germline; a read error may underlie this. The chain couples TRBV2 to TRBJ1-4; TRBD1 is a possible D gene (5 bases). Germline V gene lookup returns CDR1 SNHLY and CDR2 FYNNEI. This CDR3 has 11 residues. The CDR3 DNA is TGTGCCAGCAGTGAAGCAGGAGGAGGGGTTTTT. Residues: CASSEAGGGVF.

J is TRBJ2-2 and V is TRBV21-1; the D call in the table, TRBD2, was not verified against the DNA. TRBV21-1 is a documented pseudogene. This CDR3 has 18 residues. The CDR3 sequence: CASSSKSGTSGNTGELFF. In DNA, the CDR3 is TGTGCCAGCAGCTCCAAAAGTGGGACTAGCGGTAACACCGGGGAGCTGTTTTTT.

The V and J genes are TRBV28 and TRBJ2-1; 7 bases agree with TRBD2. Trimming cost V 6 bases and J 4 bases; bases outside gene matches: 6. Germline loops: CDR1 MDHEN, CDR2 SYDVKM. This CDR3 has 14 residues. DNA of the CDR3: TGTGCCAGCAGGAGCGGGGCCGGATACAATGAGCAGTTCTTC. Its protein is CASRSGAGYNEQFF.

The chain is built from TRBV2 and TRBJ2-5; 7 nucleotides line up with TRBD2. The end of the DNA is better explained by TRBJ2-7, so the J call may be wrong. This CDR3 comprises 14 residues. The germline CDR1 and CDR2 sequences are SNHLY and FYNNEI. CDR3 sequence reads: CASSARLADYEQYF. The CDR3 region has the DNA TGTGCCAGCAGTGCCCGACTAGCCGACTACGAGCAGTACTTC.

The rearrangement uses TRBV2 and TRBJ2-5, with 8 bases that match TRBD2. Per the germline V gene, CDR1 is SNHLY and CDR2 is FYNNEI. Trimming cost V 7 bases and J 2 bases; bases outside gene matches: 15. The CDR3 extends over 17 amino acids. The CDR3 here is CASISRGGVAGQETQYF. In DNA form, the CDR3 reads TGTGCCAGCATCTCCCGTGGGGGCGTAGCGGGGCAAGAGACCCAGTACTTC.

The rearrangement joins TRBV27 to TRBJ2-1; 7 nucleotides match TRBD2. The V and J ends lost 7 bases and 0 bases, in that order; junction bases with no gene match: 6. CDR1 and CDR2 from the germline V gene are MNHEY and SMNVEV (reference sequence). The CDR3 extends over 15 amino acids. The CDR3, as DNA: TGTGCCAGCACTAGCGGAGATTCCTCCTACAATGAGCAGTTCTTC. It is translated as CASTSGDSSYNEQFF.

The chain recombines TRBV4-1 with TRBJ2-1; maybe TRBD1 (5 bases). The germline gives CDR1 MGHRA, CDR2 YSYEKL. The CDR3 totals 16 residues. V lost 5 bases and J lost 8, with 22 bases in between. In nucleotides, the CDR3 is TGCGCCAGCAGCTCTTTGACCGTTGGGGCTGGGGATGAGCAGTTCTTC. It translates to CASSSLTVGAGDEQFF.

This rearrangement joins TRBV15 to TRBJ2-7, with D possibly TRBD2 on 5 matching bases. Per the germline V gene, CDR1 is LNHNV and CDR2 is YYDKDF (reference sequence). Trimming removed 4 bases at V and 2 bases at J, with 18 bases between. This CDR3 is 16 amino acids long. CDR3 in amino acids: CATSTVREPVAYEQYF. CDR3 bases: TGTGCCACCAGCACCGTGAGGGAGCCTGTGGCCTACGAGCAGTACTTC.

The CDR3, as DNA: TGTGCCAGTAGAGTGACGGCAGGGGGTAACTACGAGCAGTACTTC. It yields the protein CASRVTAGGNYEQYF. The chain is built from TRBV19 and TRBJ2-7, with TRBD1 identical over 7 bases. Per germline, CDR1 LNHDA and CDR2 SQIVND (reference sequence). The CDR3 sequence is 15 residues long. V was clipped by 6 bases and J by 3 bases; unmatched bases: 11.

J is TRBJ2-7 and V is TRBV11-1, with a tentative D call TRBD2 (6 bases). This CDR3 comprises 14 residues. Per the germline V gene, CDR1 is SGHAT and CDR2 is FQDESV (reference sequence). The V gene lost 4 bases and the J gene lost 0 bases, with 10 bases spanning the gap. CDR3 loop: CASSSSGYSYEQYF. The CDR3 DNA follows: TGTGCCAGCAGCTCGAGCGGGTACTCCTACGAGCAGTACTTC.

V usage is TRBV13 and J usage is TRBJ2-7; 7 bases agree with TRBD1. V trimming: 5 bases; J trimming: 3 bases; junction bases outside the gene matches: 10. CDR1 and CDR2 (germline): PRHDT, FYEKMQ (reference sequence). This CDR3 spans 15 amino acids. The CDR3 DNA sequence: TGTGCCAGCAGCACAACAGGGGCCCTCAACTACGAGCAGTACTTC. Translated: CASSTTGALNYEQYF.

This rearrangement joins TRBV5-6 to TRBJ2-1; 12 nucleotides line up with TRBD2. Losses at the gene ends were 1 base for V and 5 bases for J; bases not matched to a gene: 10. Looked up from germline, CDR1 is SGHDT and CDR2 is YYEEEE. The CDR3 spans 18 residues. The CDR3 sequence is CASSLWLAGGIGDNEQFF. CDR3 coding DNA: TGTGCCAGCAGCTTGTGGCTAGCGGGAGGGATTGGGGACAATGAGCAGTTCTTC.

The CDR3 DNA is TGTGCCAGCAGTCCCAGGGTTTCGGGCACAGATACGCAGTATTTT. This sequence encodes CASSPRVSGTDTQYF. The chain recombines TRBV28 with TRBJ2-3; possibly TRBD1 for D (5 bases). The V end lost 5 bases, the J end lost 1 base, and 13 bases lay between the germline ends. The CDR3 has 15 amino acids. CDR1 is MDHEN, CDR2 SYDVKM, per germline.